Below, one T cell receptor beta chain is given with its context. Germline V lookup: CDR1 SGHTA, CDR2 FQGNSA. CDR3 size: 14 residues. V lost 0 bases and J lost 9; bases outside the gene matches: 5. Produced via immunoSEQ multiplex PCR; TCRdb's table is partial and in-frame only. The repertoire holds about 400,000 clones, with roughly 88% as singletons. Each participant's cohort was designated according to participant-reported clinical history. The entry originates in a study of blood T cell repertoires in COVID-19. Sequencing was performed on PBMCs or T cells enriched from blood (not recorded which). This clonotype was obtained from a middle-aged woman with acute COVID-19. The rearrangement links TRBV7-2 to TRBJ2-7; TRBD2 agrees at 10 bases. The CDR3 DNA sequence: TGTGCCAGCAGCTTAGCTTCACTAGCGGGGCGGCAGTACTTC. This sequence encodes CASSLASLAGRQYF.